This TCR beta chain was sequenced during a study of CD8 T cells in ankylosing spondylitis. General study results and limits: Disease-associated clonotypes exhibited CD8+ identity and were relatively infrequent in peripheral blood. Characteristic, it appeared, of ankylosing spondylitis blood was a TCR beta motif of 7 or 8 highly homologous variants. According to the report, clones linked to the disease were significantly enriched in matched synovial fluid samples taken from ankylosing spondylitis patients.

This clonotype was observed many times. The antigen is undetermined. The CDR3 length is 15 residues. Germline loops: CDR1 KGHSH, CDR2 LQKENI. Unmatched junction bases numbered 5, after V lost 1 base and J lost 7 bases. Libraries of TCR beta came from quantitative 5'-RACE with molecular barcodes. In TCRdb, the 5' RACE reads were re-called with MiXCR into one record per CDR3 protein. The sample shows around 88,000 distinct CDR3 sequences, about 9% of them seen only once. This chain links TRBV18 with TRBJ2-1, with 9 positions matching TRBD2. The sample consisted of blood, either unsorted or a sorted T cell fraction (not recorded which). This receptor was taken from a male donor with ankylosing spondylitis or in good health (not recorded which). CDR3 in amino acids: CASSPLPTSGNEQFF. The DNA of the CDR3 is TGTGCCAGCTCACCACTACCGACTAGCGGTAATGAGCAGTTCTTC. Full variable domain (remainder filled in from reference TRBV18 and TRBJ2-1): NAGVMQNPRHLVRRRGQEARLRCSPMKGHSHVYWYRQLPEEGLKFMVYLQKENIIDESGMPKERFSAEFPKEGPSILRIQQVVRGDSAAYFCASSPLPTSGNEQFFGPGTRLTVL.